A selection of T cell receptor beta chains follows, all from one sample in a study of blood T cells in healthy people across ages. Via MiXCR, TCRdb re-called the 5' RACE reads, giving one row per CDR3 protein. The sample yields about 1.8 million distinct CDR3 sequences, about 50% seen once. The sequenced sample consisted of blood. Every receptor here comes from a woman between 40 and 50 years old in good health. The CDR3 runs from the conserved cysteine through the conserved F or W. The D gene is left open where the match is weak. Not all rows give a size; the values are once, few, many and, for expanded clones, a class.

- TRBJ2-7 TRBD1 TRBV20-1 TGCAGTGCGGAAGCCCGGGACAGTAACTACGAGCAGTACTTC CSAEARDSNYEQYF
once TRBJ2-1 - TRBV14 TGTGCCAGCAGCCAGGGGCTCCTCAGGGGTGAGCAGTTCTTC CASSQGLLRGEQFF
- TRBJ1-2 TRBD1 TRBV6-6 TGTGCCAGCGGGGAGGGTGACAGGGCTGGCTACACCTTC CASGEGDRAGYTF
few TRBJ2-5 - TRBV5-5 TGTGCCAGCAGCTGGGGCATGGAGTACAATGAGCAGTACTTC CASSWGMEYNEQYF
- TRBJ2-1 - TRBV27 TGTGCGGCGGGTAATGAGCGGTTCTTC CAAGNERFF
- TRBJ2-7 - TRBV2 TGTGCCAGTATAGAGCCCGGGGGTCGGGGAGAGCAGTACTTC CASIEPGGRGEQYF
many TRBJ2-1 TRBD1 TRBV5-5 TGTGCCAGCAGCTCCGGACAGGCTTCCTACAATGAGCAGTTCTTC CASSSGQASYNEQFF
- TRBJ2-1 TRBD2 TRBV20-1 TGCAGTGCTAGTCGTCTAGCGGGGGTGGCAGATACGCAGTTCTTC CSASRLAGVADTQFF
once TRBJ2-5 TRBD1 TRBV13 TGTGCCAGCAGCTTAGTGGCGACAGGGGGCATTTCGGAGACCCAGTACTTC CASSLVATGGISETQYF
- TRBJ1-4 - TRBV14 TGTGCCAGCAGCCAAGTACCCGATAATGAAAAACTGTTTTTT CASSQVPDNEKLFF
- TRBJ2-1 TRBD2 TRBV20-1 TGCAGTGCCTTTACATCCCCACCCAGCGGGGGGGCCTCCAATGAGCAGTTCTTC CSAFTSPPSGGASNEQFF
few TRBJ2-7 - TRBV7-3 TGTGCCAGCAGCCCCAGGACGGGATCTGCCCGCTACGAGCAGTACTTC CASSPRTGSARYEQYF